This T cell receptor beta chain was captured by sequencing in a study of cytomegalovirus exposure and HLA in healthy donors. General study results and limits: Later analysis found that TCR beta chains associated with HLA were more clonally expanded than other, equally common chains.

To note about this clone: As yet, its antigen is unknown.

The length of the CDR3 is 15 residues. Germline CDR1 is MNHEY and CDR2 is SVGAGI. V lost 5 bases and J lost 8, with 21 bases in between. PCR was performed using 60 Vbeta and 13 Jbeta primers. The authors' processing: Later work found 80 million or so unique TCR beta chains, with about 10 million shared. TCRdb's copy holds only in-frame clones and misses some; the assay was immunoSEQ multiplex PCR. Clone size and V and J calls were adopted from that table, with D and trimming inferred from the DNA. The data show around 130,000 clones, around 77% seen once. The sample consisted of PBMCs. The source of this sequence is a woman aged 45-65 years in good health and CMV-seronegative. The rearrangement joins TRBV6-5 to TRBJ1-2; D is unresolved. The CDR3 sequence is CASSRRLDPSQGYTF. The CDR3 nucleotides are TGTGCCAGCAGTCGCCGATTGGACCCTAGCCAGGGCTACACCTTC.